This TCR beta chain was recorded in a study of shared clonotypes between healthy human individuals. Study-level background: Per donor, CD8 memory used one plate, CD8 naive used two, CD4 memory used three and CD4 naive used three.

Overall study results and limits: Non-shared clonotypes had lower generation probabilities than those shared by all four donors.

Donors included only healthy HIV-negative adults lacking recent acute infections or vaccinations. J was trimmed by 8 bases and V by 5 bases; bases with no gene match: 9. CDR1 is SQVTM and CDR2 is ANQGSEA in the germline V gene. This CDR3 has 13 residues. Original analysis: With immunoSEQ giving junction-only sequences and no quality scores, filtering differed. Produced via immunoSEQ multiplex PCR; TCRdb's table is partial and in-frame only. Clonal size and the V and J genes are those of that table, whereas D and trimming came from the DNA. Of a few million clones detected, approximately 95% appear once; the ten largest clones hold about 0.37%. This clone appeared once. Its antigen is currently unknown.

This chain joins TRBV29-1 and TRBJ1-2, with TRBD1 matching over 9 bases. Material for sequencing was naive CD4+ T cells from PBMCs. Subset defined: CD45RA+ positively selected. The sequence was collected from a man aged 18 to 29 in good health. Some clones in this sample may be carry-over from other donors' samples. The CDR3: CSVPGTGWRGYTF. Here the CDR3 DNA reads TGCAGCGTTCCCGGGACAGGGTGGAGAGGCTACACCTTC.